The rows below give T cell receptor beta chains drawn from one sample of a study of cytomegalovirus exposure and HLA in healthy donors. The protocol was immunoSEQ multiplex PCR, while the TCRdb copy is restricted to in-frame clones and leaves out a portion. The table lists about 120,000 clones, roughly three quarters of them singletons, with around 4.5% in the top ten. The specimen sequenced was PBMCs. Every receptor here comes from a man aged 30 to 45 in good health and CMV-seropositive. Both conserved end residues are part of each CDR3. Not every row has a clone size; where given, it reads once, few, many or a size class.

J: TRBJ2-7; size: NA; length: 14; V: TRBV19; CDR3: CASTRLAGTYEQYF
J: TRBJ1-5; size: NA; length: 13; V: TRBV6-5; CDR3: CASRGGVSQPQHF
J: TRBJ1-2; size: few; length: 17; V: TRBV5-1; CDR3: CASSWTMGGQGGDGYTF
J: TRBJ2-2; size: few; length: 15; V: TRBV6-5; CDR3: CASSYLTRNTGELFF
J: TRBJ1-5; size: NA; length: 16; V: TRBV10-3; CDR3: CAISEFSTGSNQPQHF
J: TRBJ2-3; size: once; length: 14; V: TRBV10-3; CDR3: CATSNRGVEDTQYF
J: TRBJ1-1; size: NA; length: 18; V: TRBV5-6; CDR3: CASSLYRSVGQGNTEAFF
J: TRBJ1-4; size: NA; length: 15; V: TRBV6-1; CDR3: CASSGTRTVGEKLFF
J: TRBJ2-1; size: NA; length: 13; V: TRBV30; CDR3: CAWNRESYNEQFF
J: TRBJ1-1; size: few; length: 13; V: TRBV19; CDR3: CASNPRDRDGAFF
J: TRBJ1-1; size: NA; length: 14; V: TRBV5-1; CDR3: CASSLLAGDAEAFF
J: TRBJ2-1; size: NA; length: 15; V: TRBV7-8; CDR3: CASSLLTSGTNEQFF
J: TRBJ2-7; size: NA; length: 15; V: TRBV5-1; CDR3: CASRPTGTHHYEQYF
J: TRBJ1-1; size: once; length: 15; V: TRBV9; CDR3: CASSGRQLQNTEAFF
J: TRBJ2-1; size: NA; length: 17; V: TRBV27; CDR3: CASSFFRTSGSWREQFF
J: TRBJ1-1; size: NA; length: 15; V: TRBV28; CDR3: CAANGQGYLGTEAFF
J: NA; size: NA; length: 14; V: TRBV4-2; CDR3: CASSPRDSIYEQYF
J: TRBJ1-1; size: NA; length: 13; V: TRBV6-6; CDR3: CASRRTGGTEAFF
J: TRBJ2-5; size: NA; length: 16; V: TRBV5-1; CDR3: CASSFVPGGPGGDQYF
J: TRBJ2-7; size: NA; length: 17; V: TRBV18; CDR3: CASSSLLLSDRGDEQYF
J: TRBJ1-5; size: NA; length: 17; V: TRBV7-9; CDR3: CSSSLAPPGVGDQPQHF
J: TRBJ2-3; size: NA; length: 14; V: TRBV2; CDR3: CASSAFRGTDTQYF
J: TRBJ2-4; size: NA; length: 14; V: TRBV6-1; CDR3: CASSEAGAANIQYF
J: TRBJ2-5; size: NA; length: 13; V: TRBV11-1; CDR3: CASSWGGQETQYF
J: TRBJ2-1; size: NA; length: 15; V: TRBV4-2; CDR3: CASSPRVAGGQEQFF
J: TRBJ2-7; size: NA; length: 14; V: TRBV5-4; CDR3: CASSIGNSLGEQYF
J: NA; size: once; length: 14; V: TRBV7-8; CDR3: CASSADLDSYEQYF